Given below is one T cell receptor beta chain in context. Its specificity is unknown. V lost 0 bases to trimming and J lost 3 bases, with 13 bases between them. Germline V lookup: CDR1 SGHKS, CDR2 YYEKEE (reference sequence). The CDR3 length is 15 residues. The protocol was immunoSEQ multiplex PCR, while the TCRdb copy is restricted to in-frame clones and leaves out a portion. The data show hundreds of thousands of clones, about 92% seen once. This entry comes from a study of Ad26.COV2.S vaccination and SARS-CoV-2 variants. Study-wide background: Vaccine-arm donor from the placebo-controlled COV1001 Ad26.COV2.S trial. Participants got Ad26.COV2.S intramuscularly, once or twice 56 days apart. General study findings and limits: The TCR breadth and depth analyses may have understated or missed part of the total T cell responses. Substantial breadth was reported for post-vaccination spike-specific CD8+ and CD4+ T cells.

Treatment reported: roughly 19 received Ad26.COV2.S at low or high dose, single or two shots; about five received placebo; per-sample allocation not given. The samples date from day 63 after the first vaccine or placebo injection. The specimen was peripheral blood, collected in a trial of Ad26.COV2.S vaccine versus placebo. The J gene is TRBJ2-7, the V gene TRBV5-5; D possibly corresponds to TRBD2 (5 bases). The source is a person aged 18-65 years who received the Ad26.COV2.S COVID-19 vaccine or a placebo. This CDR3 is CASSLEVSVVYEQYF. Here the CDR3 DNA reads TGTGCCAGCAGCTTGGAAGTTAGCGTCGTCTACGAGCAGTACTTC. Together with reference TRBV5-5 and TRBJ2-7, the CDR3 gives the full variable domain: DAGVTQSPTHLIKTRGQQVTLRCSPISGHKSVSWYQQVLGQGPQFIFQYYEKEERGRGNFPDRFSARQFPNYSSELNVNALLLGDSALYLCASSLEVSVVYEQYFGPGTRLTVT.